Below, 26 T cell receptor beta chains from the same sample are listed, as sequenced in a study of T cells in Graves' hyperthyroidism and ophthalmopathy. Amplified regions were TCR beta CDR3 sequences from RNA transcripts. A first-round RT-PCR of the TCR CDR3 used the HTBI primer set. TCRdb re-derived calls from the multiplex PCR reads in MiXCR, one entry per CDR3 protein. In the table there are some 720,000 distinct CDR3 sequences, 16% of which are singletons. The sequenced material came from blood. Every receptor here comes from a man between 18 and 35 years old with Graves' hyperthyroidism.

Regarding this clonotype: Because it lacks the conserved phenylalanine or tryptophan at the end, this CDR3 is likely a read error. This rearrangement joins TRBV5-1 to TRBJ2-7, with TRBD1 matching 7 bases. The CDR3 sequence is 15 residues long. With V trimmed by 0 bases and J by 6 bases, 9 bases remained unmatched. CDR1 and CDR2 (germline): SGHRS, YFSETQ. The CDR3 protein is CASSLGSGGLREQYL. CDR3 in DNA: TGCGCCAGCAGCTTGGGGTCAGGGGGTCTTCGCGAGCAGTACCTC.

This chain connects TRBV7-8 to TRBJ1-2; TRBD1 matches 8 bases. V lost 5 bases to trimming and J lost 3 bases; unmatched junction nucleotides: 5. CDR1 is SGHVS, CDR2 FQNEAQ, per germline. This CDR3 region has 14 residues. CDR3 DNA: TGTGCCAGCAGCCCCCCAGGGGGCCACTATGGCTACACCTTC. Protein: CASSPPGGHYGYTF.

The table lists this clonotype with many counts. The chain joins TRBV19 to TRBJ1-2; 12 bases are shared with TRBD1. This CDR3 contains 13 residues. Per the germline V gene, CDR1 is LNHDA and CDR2 is SQIVND (reference sequence). J lost 8 bases, V lost 3 bases, and 1 base had no gene match. CDR3 sequence: CASSIGTGGGYTF. The DNA for the CDR3 is TGTGCCAGTAGTATCGGGACAGGGGGCGGCTACACCTTC.

This clonotype was detected only a few times. The rearrangement uses TRBV7-8 and TRBJ2-1; tentatively, D is TRBD2 (5 bases). The germline V and J ends were trimmed by 1 base and 7 bases, with 17 bases remaining between them. The CDR3 is 16 residues long. The germline CDR1 and CDR2 sequences are SGHVS and FQNEAQ. The DNA for the CDR3 is TGTGCCAGCAGCTTAGTCGAGCGGCGACCGTCAAATGAGCAGTTCTTC. Its translation is CASSLVERRPSNEQFF.

For the CDR3, the DNA is TGCAGCGTGTTGGCGGGAGGGGCGAACACCGGGGAGCTGTTTTTT. Translation: CSVLAGGANTGELFF. The J gene is TRBJ2-2, the V gene TRBV29-1, with TRBD2 identical over 9 bases. The junction had 5 bases not matched to a gene; V was cut back by 6 bases and J by 0 bases. The CDR3 spans 15 residues. The V gene's germline CDR1 is SQVTM and CDR2 ANQGSEA.

This clonotype has more than one count but fewer than ten. Here the CDR3 reads CASSPSASGSYEQYF. CDR3 DNA sequence: TGCGCCAGCAGCCCGAGTGCTAGCGGGTCCTACGAGCAGTACTTC. The chain employs TRBV4-1 and TRBJ2-7; TRBD2 agrees at 8 bases. Per germline, CDR1 MGHRA and CDR2 YSYEKL. CDR3 size: 15 residues. The V segment lost 4 bases and the J segment 1 base; nucleotides outside the gene matches: 6.

This clonotype appeared many times. V and J are TRBV7-9 and TRBJ2-5; 12 nucleotides match TRBD2. The germline gives CDR1 SEHNR, CDR2 FQNEAQ (reference sequence). V shed 1 base, J shed 5 bases, and the junction held 2 bases outside the gene matches. CDR3 length: 15 residues. The CDR3 spells CASSLGLAGAETQYF. CDR3 DNA sequence: TGTGCCAGCAGCTTAGGACTAGCGGGAGCGGAGACCCAGTACTTC.

The genes are TRBV29-1 and TRBJ1-2; TRBD1 agrees at 11 bases. CDR1 is SQVTM, CDR2 ANQGSEA, per germline. The CDR3 runs 16 residues. With 8 bases clipped from V and 8 bases from J, the junction kept 19 bases outside the gene matches. CDR3 protein: CSLREKPKDRGPGYTF. For the CDR3, the DNA is TGCAGCCTCCGAGAAAAGCCTAAGGACAGGGGGCCCGGCTACACCTTC.

This clonotype occurred a few times. This sequence joins TRBV14 and TRBJ1-2; D is possibly TRBD1 (5 bases). The germline V gene has CDR1 SGHDN and CDR2 FVKESK. With 0 bases removed from V and 8 bases from J, the gap between germline ends came to 10 bases. The CDR3 has 13 amino acids. The CDR3 sequence: CASSQDLRVGYTF. In DNA form, the CDR3 reads TGTGCCAGCAGCCAAGATCTCAGGGTCGGCTACACCTTC.

This clonotype was observed a few times. This chain joins TRBV6-2 or TRBV6-3 and TRBJ2-3; 9 bases agree with TRBD2. The V gene's germline CDR1 is MNHEY and CDR2 SVGEGT. The CDR3 loop spans 16 amino acids. With V trimmed by 7 bases and J by 6 bases, 14 bases remained unmatched. The CDR3, as DNA: TGTGCCAGCACTCTGACTAGCGGAGGGAGTATTGATACGCAGTATTTT. Translated, it gives CASTLTSGGSIDTQYF.

Regarding this clonotype: A much larger clone lies one base from this, so it may be a read error. The chain links TRBV6-9 to TRBJ2-5, with 7 positions matching TRBD2. Germline V gives CDR1 MNHGY, CDR2 SVAAGI. The CDR3 is made up of 14 amino acids. CDR3 sequence (DNA): TGTGCCAGCAGTTATAGCGGGACCAAAGAGACCCGGTACTTC. Encoded protein: CASSYSGTKETRYF.

This clonotype has more than one count but fewer than ten. This chain joins TRBV28 and TRBJ2-1, with 10 bases that match TRBD1. The germline V gene encodes CDR1 MDHEN and CDR2 SYDVKM. The CDR3 consists of 14 residues. The V and J ends lost 6 bases and 15 bases, in that order; junction bases with no gene match: 14. CDR3 residues: CASSFSHGTGVLFF. DNA for the CDR3: TGTGCCAGCAGCTTTAGCCACGGGACAGGGGTTCTGTTCTTC. Variable domain in full (rest from reference TRBV28 and TRBJ2-1): DVKVTQSSRYLVKRTGEKVFLECVQDMDHENMFWYRQDPGLGLRLIYFSYDVKMKEKGDIPEGYSVSREKKERFSLILESASTNQTSMYLCASSFSHGTGVLFFGPGTRLTVL.

In its sample, this clonotype was seen many times. V gene TRBV5-1 combines with J gene TRBJ2-1, with TRBD2 identical over 8 bases. The CDR3 sequence is 14 residues long. Germline V gene sequence: CDR1 SGHRS, CDR2 YFSETQ. Trimming took 0 bases from V and 8 from J; bases not matched to a gene: 4. The CDR3 nucleotides read TGCGCCAGCAGCTTGGCGGGAGGGGACGATGAGCAGTTCTTC. This gives the protein CASSLAGGDDEQFF.

The V and J genes are TRBV7-9 and TRBJ2-5; possibly TRBD2 for D (7 bases). Germline CDR1 SEHNR, CDR2 FQNEAQ (reference sequence). The CDR3 has 15 amino acids. V was cut by 8 bases and J by 3 bases, with 19 bases left in between. CDR3: CASWRLGGREETQYF. The CDR3 DNA follows: TGTGCCAGCTGGAGGTTGGGGGGGCGCGAAGAGACCCAGTACTTC. Full variable domain (remainder filled in from reference TRBV7-9 and TRBJ2-5): DTGVSQNPRHKITKRGQNVTFRCDPISEHNRLYWYRQTLGQGPEFLTYFQNEAQLEKSRLLSDRFSAERPKGSFSTLEIQRTEQGDSAMYLCASWRLGGREETQYFGPGTRLLVL.

This clonotype has at least ten counts. This chain uses TRBV11-1 with TRBJ2-1, with D perhaps matching TRBD2 (6 bases). The ends were cut back, 1 base at V and 6 bases at J, with 10 bases in the middle. This CDR3 has 14 amino acids. Germline V lookup: CDR1 SGHAT, CDR2 FQDESV (reference sequence). The CDR3 DNA sequence: TGTGCCAGCAGCTTAGAGCGGGCCACCAATGAGCAGTTCTTC. Translated, it gives CASSLERATNEQFF.

Many counts were recorded for this clonotype. The chain is built from TRBV30 and TRBJ2-3; D is unclear. CDR3 length: 12 residues. V lost 4 bases and J 2 bases, leaving 7 bases between the germline ends. CDR1 GTSNPN and CDR2 SVGIG come from the germline V gene (reference sequence). The CDR3: CAWTRLTDTQYF. In nucleotides, the CDR3 is TGTGCCTGGACTCGGCTCACAGATACGCAGTATTTT.

There are many counts of this clonotype. The chain combines TRBV20-1 with TRBJ2-3, with D possibly called TRBD1 or TRBD2 (5 bases each). Germline CDR1 reads DFQATT; CDR2 reads SNEGSKA (reference sequence). This CDR3 has 14 amino acids. V lost 5 bases, J lost 2 bases, and 14 bases lay in between. Here the CDR3 DNA reads TGCAGTGCTCGTTCGGGGACGTTCACAGATACGCAGTATTTT. Translation: CSARSGTFTDTQYF.

At least ten counts were recorded for this clonotype. The chain carries TRBV30 and TRBJ2-7; possibly TRBD1 for D (5 bases). V dropped 4 bases and J dropped 4 bases, with 11 bases sitting between them. The CDR3 runs to 12 residues. CDR1 and CDR2 from the germline V gene are GTSNPN and SVGIG (reference sequence). Written as DNA, the CDR3 is TGTGCCTGGACCCAGGGTCAATACGAGCAGTACTTC. This translates into CAWTQGQYEQYF.

V usage is TRBV5-1 and J usage is TRBJ2-3; TRBD2 is a possible D gene (6 bases). CDR1 is SGHRS and CDR2 is YFSETQ in the germline V gene. V lost 0 bases and J 0 bases, leaving 11 bases between the germline ends. The CDR3 sequence is 16 residues long. CDR3 sequence reads: CASSLVVGTSTDTQYF. CDR3 DNA sequence: TGCGCCAGCAGCTTGGTCGTAGGGACTAGCACAGATACGCAGTATTTT.

This clonotype was counted a few times. The V gene is TRBV28, the J gene TRBJ2-5, with 15 bases fitting TRBD2. This CDR3 comprises 16 residues. The trim removed 3 bases at V and 5 bases at J, leaving 4 bases unmatched. Germline V CDR1 and CDR2: MDHEN, SYDVKM. The CDR3 spells CASSFGLAGGVETQYF. CDR3 bases: TGTGCCAGCAGTTTCGGACTAGCGGGAGGGGTGGAGACCCAGTACTTC. The full variable domain, completed using reference TRBV28 and TRBJ2-5, is DVKVTQSSRYLVKRTGEKVFLECVQDMDHENMFWYRQDPGLGLRLIYFSYDVKMKEKGDIPEGYSVSREKKERFSLILESASTNQTSMYLCASSFGLAGGVETQYFGPGTRLLVL.

The chain joins TRBV7-3 to TRBJ2-3; the D is unclear. V dropped 5 bases and J dropped 12 bases, with 18 bases sitting between them. The CDR3 spans 13 residues. The germline V gene encodes CDR1 SGHTA and CDR2 FQGTGA. CDR3 DNA: TGTGCCAGCAGCGAAGGGTTCACGGGCACCCAGTATTTT. This translates into CASSEGFTGTQYF.

This clonotype was recorded at least ten times. This chain joins TRBV9 and TRBJ2-7; 7 bases are a match to TRBD1. In germline, CDR1 is SGDLS, CDR2 YYNGEE. V lost 0 bases to trimming and J lost 2 bases; unmatched junction nucleotides: 5. The CDR3 covers 15 residues. CDR3 protein: CASSVGDRIPYEQYF. The CDR3 DNA sequence: TGTGCCAGCAGCGTAGGGGACAGAATCCCCTACGAGCAGTACTTC.

This clonotype was seen a handful of times. V gene TRBV10-3 combines with J gene TRBJ2-3; D might be TRBD1 or TRBD2, each matching 5 bases. In germline, CDR1 is ENHRY, CDR2 SYGVKD. The CDR3 has 13 residues. V shed 7 bases and J shed 3 bases, with 11 bases lying between them. The CDR3 here is CAIMRDRTDTQYF. The CDR3 nucleotides read TGTGCCATCATGAGGGACCGAACAGATACGCAGTATTTT.

The gene calls are TRBV9 and TRBJ2-7, with 9 bases fitting TRBD2. Looked up from germline, CDR1 is SGDLS and CDR2 is YYNGEE. The CDR3 extends over 15 amino acids. V dropped 3 bases and J dropped 5; count of bases not matched to a gene: 9. The CDR3, as DNA: TGTGCCAGCAGCGCAGCGGTCGGCGGGAGGGACGAGCAGTACTTC. Its translation: CASSAAVGGRDEQYF.

The CDR3 bases are TGTGCCAGCAGTTTATCATCCCCCGCGGCCTACAATGAGCAGTTCTTC. It yields the protein CASSLSSPAAYNEQFF. The V and J genes are TRBV27 and TRBJ2-1; D not resolved. Germline V lookup: CDR1 MNHEY, CDR2 SMNVEV (reference sequence). The ends were cut back, 0 bases at V and 2 bases at J, with 11 bases in the middle. The CDR3 has 16 residues.

This clonotype was observed a few times. The chain carries TRBV6-5 and TRBJ2-1, with 13 bases lining up with TRBD2. The junction had 6 bases not matched to a gene; V was cut back by 1 base and J by 6 bases. The CDR3 totals 17 residues. Per the germline V gene, CDR1 is MNHEY and CDR2 is SVGAGI. In nucleotides, the CDR3 is TGTGCCAGCAGTTACTATGAGACTAGCGGGAGGCTCAATGAGCAGTTCTTC. Translated, it gives CASSYYETSGRLNEQFF.